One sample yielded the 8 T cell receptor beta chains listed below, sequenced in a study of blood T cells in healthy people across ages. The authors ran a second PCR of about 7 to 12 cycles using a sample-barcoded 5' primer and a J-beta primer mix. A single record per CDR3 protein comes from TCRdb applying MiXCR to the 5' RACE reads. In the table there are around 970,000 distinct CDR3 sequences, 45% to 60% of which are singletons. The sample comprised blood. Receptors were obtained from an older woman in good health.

The CDR3 DNA reads TGTGCCAGCAGCACATGGGGACCTGAAGCTTTCTTT. This translates into CASSTWGPEAFF. The chain employs TRBV21-1 and TRBJ1-1; TRBD1 is the table's D call and was not checked against the DNA. TRBV21-1 represents a pseudogene. The CDR3 sequence is 12 residues long.

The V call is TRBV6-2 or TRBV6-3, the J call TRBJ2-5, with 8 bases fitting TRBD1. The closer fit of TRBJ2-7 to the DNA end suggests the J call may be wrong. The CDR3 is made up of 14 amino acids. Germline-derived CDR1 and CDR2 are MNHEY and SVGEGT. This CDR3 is CASSYGDRYDEQYF. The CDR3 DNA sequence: TGTGCCAGCAGTTACGGGGACAGGTATGACGAGCAGTACTTC.

CDR3 sequence reads: CASSPLASGNADTQYF. CDR3 bases: TGTGCCAGCAGTCCCTTGGCTAGCGGGAACGCAGATACGCAGTATTTT. J is TRBJ2-3 and V is TRBV28; TRBD2 matches 9 bases. The trim removed 5 bases at V and 4 bases at J, leaving 10 bases unmatched. This CDR3 contains 16 residues. CDR1 MDHEN and CDR2 SYDVKM come from the germline V gene.

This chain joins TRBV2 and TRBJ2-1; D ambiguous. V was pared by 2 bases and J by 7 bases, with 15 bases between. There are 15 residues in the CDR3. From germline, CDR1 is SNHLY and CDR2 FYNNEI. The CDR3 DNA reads TGTGCCAGCAGTGAAATGGGTTTCACGGGTAATGAGCAGTTCTTC. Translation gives CASSEMGFTGNEQFF.

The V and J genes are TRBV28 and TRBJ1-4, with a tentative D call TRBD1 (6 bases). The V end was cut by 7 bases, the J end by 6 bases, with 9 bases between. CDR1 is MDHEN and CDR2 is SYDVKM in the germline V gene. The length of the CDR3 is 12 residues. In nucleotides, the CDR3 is TGTGCCAGCACCACAGGGCATGAAAAACTGTTTTTT. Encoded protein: CASTTGHEKLFF.

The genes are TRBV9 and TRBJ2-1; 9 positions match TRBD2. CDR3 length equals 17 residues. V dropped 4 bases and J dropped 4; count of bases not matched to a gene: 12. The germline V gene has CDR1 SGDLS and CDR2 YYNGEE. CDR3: CASSTQAGTSPYNEQFF. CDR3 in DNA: TGTGCCAGCAGCACACAGGCCGGGACTAGCCCTTACAATGAGCAGTTCTTC.

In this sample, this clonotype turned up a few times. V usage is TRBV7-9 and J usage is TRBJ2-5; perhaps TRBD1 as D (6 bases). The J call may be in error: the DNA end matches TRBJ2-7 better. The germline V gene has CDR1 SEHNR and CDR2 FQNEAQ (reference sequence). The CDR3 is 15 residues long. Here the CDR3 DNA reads TGTGCCAGCAGCTTGACAGGTTATAGGAGTCCCGAGCAGTACTTC. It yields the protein CASSLTGYRSPEQYF.

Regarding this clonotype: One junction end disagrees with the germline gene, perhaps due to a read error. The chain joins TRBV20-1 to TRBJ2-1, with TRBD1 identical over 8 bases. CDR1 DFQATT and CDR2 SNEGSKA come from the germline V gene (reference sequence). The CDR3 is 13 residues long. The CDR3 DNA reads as TGCAGTACTAGCAGGGGGCGCGTAAATGAGCAGTTCTTC. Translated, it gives CSTSRGRVNEQFF.